The 6 T cell receptor beta chains below all came from one sample that was sequenced in a study of OX40 agonist ivuxolimab in advanced cancers. TCRdb keeps only in-frame clones here, not all; method: immunoSEQ multiplex PCR. The sample lists just under 100,000 clones, approximately 94% occurring once. The material sequenced was CD4+ or CD8+ T cells sorted from blood, taken in a trial of the OX40 agonist ivuxolimab. Receptors originate from an adult with an advanced solid tumor such as melanoma, head and neck, liver or kidney cancer.

To note about this clone: Other DNA sequences within the sample encode an identical CDR3. The rearrangement links TRBV18 to TRBJ2-5; D call uncertain. There are 13 residues in the CDR3. Germline values: CDR1 KGHSH, CDR2 LQKENI. V shed 3 bases and J shed 2 bases, with 7 bases lying between them. The CDR3 DNA sequence: TGTGCCAGCTCACCTGGTCGGCAAGAGACCCAGTACTTC. It translates to CASSPGRQETQYF.

This clone was detected only once. V is TRBV7-2 and J is TRBJ2-7; D could derive from TRBD1 or TRBD2 (6 bases each). Trimming stripped 5 bases from V and 4 bases from J, with 18 bases between. CDR3 length: 15 amino acids. The V gene's germline CDR1 is SGHTA and CDR2 FQGNSA. For the CDR3, the DNA is TGTGCCAGCAGCCCCCGACGGGGGCCAGGGTACGAGCAGTACTTC. This encodes CASSPRRGPGYEQYF.

A word on this clone: This sample also contains other DNA sequences that code for the same CDR3. The chain employs TRBV7-2 and TRBJ2-1, with 8 bases identical to TRBD2. From germline, CDR1 is SGHTA and CDR2 FQGNSA. This CDR3 is 14 amino acids long. V lost 6 bases and J lost 1; bases outside the gene matches: 2. CDR3: CASRRGGSYNEQFF. DNA for the CDR3: TGTGCCAGCAGACGGGGGGGATCCTACAATGAGCAGTTCTTC.

The chain carries TRBV19 and TRBJ1-2, with a possible D match to TRBD1 (5 bases). The V and J ends lost 8 bases and 0 bases respectively, with 13 bases between them. The CDR3 spans 14 residues. Germline V lookup: CDR1 LNHDA, CDR2 SQIVND (reference sequence). The CDR3 region has the DNA TGTGCCAGTTCCCGGGGCCAAGCTAACTATGGCTACACCTTC. This sequence encodes CASSRGQANYGYTF.

The chain recombines TRBV5-6 with TRBJ1-1; TRBD1 aligns across 8 bases. CDR3 length equals 16 residues. Germline V gene sequence: CDR1 SGHDT, CDR2 YYEEEE. Trimming took 4 bases from V and 2 from J; bases not matched to a gene: 10. This CDR3 is CASSPRTGRINTEAFF. CDR3 coding DNA: TGTGCCAGCAGCCCAAGGACAGGGAGAATAAACACTGAAGCTTTCTTT.

This chain joins TRBV9 and TRBJ1-5; no clear D. Germline CDR1 SGDLS, CDR2 YYNGEE. This CDR3 has 14 residues. Trimming stripped 0 bases from V and 4 bases from J, with 8 bases between. CDR3 region: CASSVGMGNQPQHF. The CDR3 DNA follows: TGTGCCAGCAGCGTAGGAATGGGAAATCAGCCCCAGCATTTT.